This T cell receptor (beta chain) was retrieved from a study of T-cell reconstitution after alpha-beta-depleted transplantation in children. The CDR3 consists of 19 residues. The J segment lost 0 bases and the V segment lost 5 bases, leaving 16 bases of the junction unmatched. Unique molecular identifiers tagged the TCRbeta library. One entry per CDR3 protein, called by TCRdb with MiXCR from the PCR reads. The sample gives fewer than 1 million distinct CDR3 sequences, 15% to 20% of which show up once; roughly 5% is in the top ten. The study, taken as a whole, reports: Several patients had high TCRbeta diversity at day 60; it came from surviving recipient T cells and thymic progenitors. Alpha-beta T cells about two months after transplant reportedly derived from several hundred expanded graft clones. T cells produced anew were the main source of T-cell counts and diversity one year after transplant.

As for this clonotype: Antigen: not known.

The origin of this receptor is a male patient younger than 18 who had a stem cell transplant for acute lymphoblastic leukemia, so the T cells may come from the graft donor. The genes are TRBV12-3 or TRBV12-4 and TRBJ2-4; 7 positions match TRBD2. The sample was PBMCs, mostly from graft donor cells, taken 360 days after TCRalphabeta/CD19-depleted stem cell transplant. The chain's CDR3 is CASSTLAEEGLLAKNIQYF. CDR3 in DNA: TGTGCCAGCAGTACTCTAGCGGAAGAGGGCCTCTTAGCCAAAAACATTCAGTACTTC.